This T cell receptor beta chain was identified in a study of blood T cells in healthy people across ages. The use of a sample-barcoded 5' primer and a J-beta primer mix characterized a second PCR of about 7 to 12 cycles. Paired-end reads containing CDR3 totaled no fewer than 2.5 million for each sample. TCRdb re-derived calls from the 5' RACE reads in MiXCR, one entry per CDR3 protein. The profile covers about 1,800,000 distinct CDR3 sequences, with roughly 28% appearing a single time and 7.7% taken by the ten largest. CDR1 and CDR2 from the germline V gene are DFQATT and SNEGSKA (reference sequence). Trimming left V 4 bases short and J 0 bases short, with 19 bases between. This CDR3 contains 16 residues. The donors, aged about 6 to 100, were healthy Caucasians from Russia.

What was sequenced was blood. This rearrangement joins TRBV20-1 to TRBJ2-7; D is ambiguous. This receptor was taken from a woman under 40 in good health. The chain's CDR3 is CSAIDGPALSSYEQYF. The CDR3 nucleotides read TGCAGTGCTATCGATGGCCCAGCGCTAAGCTCCTACGAGCAGTACTTC.